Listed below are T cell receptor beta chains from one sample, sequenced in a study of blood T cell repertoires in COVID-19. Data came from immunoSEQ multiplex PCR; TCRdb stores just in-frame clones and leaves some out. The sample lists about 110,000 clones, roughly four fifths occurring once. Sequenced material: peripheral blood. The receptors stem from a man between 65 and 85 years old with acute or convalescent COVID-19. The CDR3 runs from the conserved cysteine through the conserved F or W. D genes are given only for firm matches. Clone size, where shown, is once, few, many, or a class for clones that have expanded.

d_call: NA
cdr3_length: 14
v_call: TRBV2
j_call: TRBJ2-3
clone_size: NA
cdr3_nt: TGTGCCAGCAGGGGGGGCGGGAGCGGTGGTACGCAGTATTTT
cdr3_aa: CASRGGGSGGTQYF

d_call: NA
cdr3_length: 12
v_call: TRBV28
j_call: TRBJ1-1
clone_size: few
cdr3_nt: TGTGCCAGCAGTTTAAGTCCCCGGGAGCCTTTCTTT
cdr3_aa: CASSLSPREPFF

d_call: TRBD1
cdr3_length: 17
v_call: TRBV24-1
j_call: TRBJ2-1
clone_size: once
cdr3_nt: TGTGCCACCAGTGATCCCCTGGGACAGGGTAGCCACAATGAGCAGTTCTTC
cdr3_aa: CATSDPLGQGSHNEQFF

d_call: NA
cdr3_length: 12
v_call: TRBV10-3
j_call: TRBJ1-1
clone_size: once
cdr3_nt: TGTGCCATCAGTAAAGACAGTTCTGAAGCTTTCTTT
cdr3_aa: CAISKDSSEAFF

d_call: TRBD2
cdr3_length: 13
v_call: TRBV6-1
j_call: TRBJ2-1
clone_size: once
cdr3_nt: TGTGCCAGCAGTGAAGATCGGCGGGGGGAGCAGTTCTTC
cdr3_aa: CASSEDRRGEQFF

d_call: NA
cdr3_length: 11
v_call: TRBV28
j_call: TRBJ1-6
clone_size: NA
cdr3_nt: TGTGCCAGCAGATCAGATTCACCCCTCCACTTT
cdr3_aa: CASRSDSPLHF

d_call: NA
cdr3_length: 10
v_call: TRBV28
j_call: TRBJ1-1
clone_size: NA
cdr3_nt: TGTGCCACCCTTTACACTGAAGCTTTCTTT
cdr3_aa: CATLYTEAFF

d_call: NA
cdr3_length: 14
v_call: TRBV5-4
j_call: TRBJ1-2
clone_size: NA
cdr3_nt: TGTGCCAGCACCCCAGGACAGCTAAACTATGGCTACACCTTC
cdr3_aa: CASTPGQLNYGYTF

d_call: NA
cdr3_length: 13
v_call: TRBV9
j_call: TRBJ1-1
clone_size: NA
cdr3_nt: TGTGCCAGCAGCGCCTCAGACACCCTTGAGGCTTTCTTT
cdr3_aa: CASSASDTLEAFF

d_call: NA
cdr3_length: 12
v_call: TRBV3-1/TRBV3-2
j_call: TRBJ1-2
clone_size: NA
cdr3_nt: TGTGCCAGCGAGGGGGGGACCTATGGCTACACCTTC
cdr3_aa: CASEGGTYGYTF

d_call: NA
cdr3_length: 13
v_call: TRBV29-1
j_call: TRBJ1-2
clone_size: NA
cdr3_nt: TGCAGCGTTTTAGGACAGTCTAACTATGGCTACACCTTC
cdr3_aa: CSVLGQSNYGYTF

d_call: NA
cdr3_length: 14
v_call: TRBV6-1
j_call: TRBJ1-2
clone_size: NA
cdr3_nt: TGTGCCAGCAGTGATGGGGCCCAAAACTATGGCTACACCTTC
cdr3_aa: CASSDGAQNYGYTF

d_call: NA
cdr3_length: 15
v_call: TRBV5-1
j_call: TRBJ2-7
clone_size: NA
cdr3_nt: TGCGCCAGCAGCCTGGACGGGGGAAGCTCCTACGAGCAGTACTTC
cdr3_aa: CASSLDGGSSYEQYF

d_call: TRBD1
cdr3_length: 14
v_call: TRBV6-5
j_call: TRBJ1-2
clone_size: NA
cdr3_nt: TGTGCCAGCAGGACGACAGGGCTCTCCTATGGCTACACCTTC
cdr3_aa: CASRTTGLSYGYTF

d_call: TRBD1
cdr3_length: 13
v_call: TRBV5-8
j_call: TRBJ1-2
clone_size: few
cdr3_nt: TGTGCCAGCAGCAAGACAGGGAACTATGGCTACACCTTC
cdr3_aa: CASSKTGNYGYTF

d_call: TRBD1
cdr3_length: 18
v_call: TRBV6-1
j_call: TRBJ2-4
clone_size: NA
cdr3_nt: TGTGCCAGCAGTGAAGTTGGCGGGGCCACAGGGGGCAAAAACATTCAGTACTTC
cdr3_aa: CASSEVGGATGGKNIQYF

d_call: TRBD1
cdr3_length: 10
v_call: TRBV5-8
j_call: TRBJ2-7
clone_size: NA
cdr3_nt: TGTGCCAGCCCAGGGGGTGAGCAGTACTTC
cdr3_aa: CASPGGEQYF

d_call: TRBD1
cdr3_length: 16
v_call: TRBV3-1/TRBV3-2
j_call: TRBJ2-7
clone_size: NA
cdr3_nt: TGTGCCAGCAGTCATAGGACAGGGTTACGTCGCTACGAGCAGTACTTC
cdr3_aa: CASSHRTGLRRYEQYF

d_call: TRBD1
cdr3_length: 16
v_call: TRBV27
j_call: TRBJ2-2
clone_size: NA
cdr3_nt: TGTGCCAGCAGAGGCTTAACAGGGGGCCTCACCGGGGAGCTGTTTTTT
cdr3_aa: CASRGLTGGLTGELFF

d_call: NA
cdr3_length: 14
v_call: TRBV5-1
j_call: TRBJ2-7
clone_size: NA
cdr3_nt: TGCGCCAGCAGCTTGTCCGGGGTCCCTTACGAGCAGTACTTC
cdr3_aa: CASSLSGVPYEQYF

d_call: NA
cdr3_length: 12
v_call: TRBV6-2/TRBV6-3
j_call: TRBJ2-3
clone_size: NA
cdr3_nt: TGTGCCAGCAGTACGATAGCGGATACGCAGTATTTT
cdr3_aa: CASSTIADTQYF

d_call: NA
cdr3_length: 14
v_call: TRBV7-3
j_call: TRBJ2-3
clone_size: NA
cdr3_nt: TGTGCCAGCAGCTTACAAGGGGGCACAGATACGCAGTATTTT
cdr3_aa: CASSLQGGTDTQYF

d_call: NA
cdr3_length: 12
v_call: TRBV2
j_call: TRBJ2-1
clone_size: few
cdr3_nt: TGTGCCAGCAGACAAACAGGAAATGAGCAGTTCTTC
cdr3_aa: CASRQTGNEQFF

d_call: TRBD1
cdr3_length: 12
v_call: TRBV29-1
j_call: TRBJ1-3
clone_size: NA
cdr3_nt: TGCAGCGTCACGGAACAGGGGAACACCATATATTTT
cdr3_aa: CSVTEQGNTIYF

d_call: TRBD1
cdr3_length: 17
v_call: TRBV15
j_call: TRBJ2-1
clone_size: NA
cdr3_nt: TGTGCCACCAGCAGAGGGTTCGGCCGAGGGGGCCACAATGAGCAGTTCTTC
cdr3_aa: CATSRGFGRGGHNEQFF

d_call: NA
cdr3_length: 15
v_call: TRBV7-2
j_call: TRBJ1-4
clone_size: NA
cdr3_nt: TGTGCCAGCAGCCCCCAGGGTAGTCCTAATGAAAAACTGTTTTTT
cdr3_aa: CASSPQGSPNEKLFF

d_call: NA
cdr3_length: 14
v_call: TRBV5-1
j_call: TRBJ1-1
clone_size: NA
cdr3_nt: TGCGCCAGCAGCCTCCGGACTGGGAACACTGAAGCTTTCTTT
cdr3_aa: CASSLRTGNTEAFF

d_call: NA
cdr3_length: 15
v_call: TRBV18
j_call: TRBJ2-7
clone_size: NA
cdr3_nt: TGTGCCAGCTCACCACGAACCGTAATCGGGGGCGAGCAGTACTTC
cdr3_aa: CASSPRTVIGGEQYF

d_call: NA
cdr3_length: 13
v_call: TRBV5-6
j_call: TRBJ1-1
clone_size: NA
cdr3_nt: TGTGCCAGCACCAGGACAGATGGCACTGAAGCTTTCTTT
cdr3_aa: CASTRTDGTEAFF

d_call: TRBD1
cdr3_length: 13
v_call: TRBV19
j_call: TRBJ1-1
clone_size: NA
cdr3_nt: TGTGCCAGTAGCGTCGCCGGGACAGGGAAAGCTTTCTTT
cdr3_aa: CASSVAGTGKAFF

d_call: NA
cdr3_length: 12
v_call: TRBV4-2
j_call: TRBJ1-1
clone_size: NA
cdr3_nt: TGTGCCAGCAGCCAAGACAGGGAGGGGGCTTTCTTT
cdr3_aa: CASSQDREGAFF

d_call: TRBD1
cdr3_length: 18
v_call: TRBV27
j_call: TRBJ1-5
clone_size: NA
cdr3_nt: TGTGCCAGCAGTTCCCGACAGGGGGGGATTTTGGGCAATCAGCCCCAGCATTTT
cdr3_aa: CASSSRQGGILGNQPQHF

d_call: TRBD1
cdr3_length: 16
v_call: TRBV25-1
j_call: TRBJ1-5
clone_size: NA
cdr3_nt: TGTGCCAGCAGGGGGACCGGGACAGGGGGGAATCAGCCCCAGCATTTT
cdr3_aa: CASRGTGTGGNQPQHF

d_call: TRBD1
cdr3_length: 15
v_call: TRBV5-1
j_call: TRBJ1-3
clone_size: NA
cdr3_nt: TGCGCCAGCAGCATACAGGGGGCAAAGGGAAACACCATATATTTT
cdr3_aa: CASSIQGAKGNTIYF

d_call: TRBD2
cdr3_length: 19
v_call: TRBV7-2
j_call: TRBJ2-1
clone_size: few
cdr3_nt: TGTGCCAGCAGCTTCCGGTGGGGACGAGCGGGATCATCCTACAATGAGCAGTTCTTC
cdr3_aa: CASSFRWGRAGSSYNEQFF

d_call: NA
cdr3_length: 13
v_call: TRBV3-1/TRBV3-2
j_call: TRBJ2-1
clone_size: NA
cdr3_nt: TGTGCCAGCAGCCAAGGACTACCCAATGAGCAGTTCTTC
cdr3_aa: CASSQGLPNEQFF

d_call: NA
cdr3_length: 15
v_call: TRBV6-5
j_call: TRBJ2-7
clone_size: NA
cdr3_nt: TGTGCCAGCAGTAAGGGACGGGGGAGCTCCTACGAGCAGTACTTC
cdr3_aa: CASSKGRGSSYEQYF

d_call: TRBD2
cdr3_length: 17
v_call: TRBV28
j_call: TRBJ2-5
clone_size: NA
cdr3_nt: TGTGCCAGCAGTTCCCATCAAAAAGGGGGACTAGGGGAGACCCAGTACTTC
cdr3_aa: CASSSHQKGGLGETQYF

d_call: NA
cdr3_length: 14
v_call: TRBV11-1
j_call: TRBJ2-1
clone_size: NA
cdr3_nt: TGTGCCAGCAGCAAAGGGGCAGGGGCAAATGAGCAGTTCTTC
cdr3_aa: CASSKGAGANEQFF

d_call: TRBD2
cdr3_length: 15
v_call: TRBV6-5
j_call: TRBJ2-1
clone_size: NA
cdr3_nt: TGTGCCAGCAGTTACTCAACGGGAGGGTACAATGAGCAGTTCTTC
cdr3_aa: CASSYSTGGYNEQFF

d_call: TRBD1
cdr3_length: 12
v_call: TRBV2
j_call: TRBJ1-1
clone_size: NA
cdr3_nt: TGTGCCAGCAGTCCAATACAGGGGGAAGCTTTCTTT
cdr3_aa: CASSPIQGEAFF

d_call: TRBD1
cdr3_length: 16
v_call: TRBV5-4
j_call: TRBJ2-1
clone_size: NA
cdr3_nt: TGTGCCAGCAGCTTGTTACTCGGACAGGGCCTCAATGAGCAGTTCTTC
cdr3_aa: CASSLLLGQGLNEQFF

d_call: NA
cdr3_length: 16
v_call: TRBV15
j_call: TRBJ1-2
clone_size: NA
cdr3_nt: TGTGCCACCAGCAGAGAGGTCAGTGGGAGCTTCGGCGGCTACACCTTC
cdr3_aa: CATSREVSGSFGGYTF

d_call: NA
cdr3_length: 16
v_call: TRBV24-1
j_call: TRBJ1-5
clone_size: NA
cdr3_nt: TGTGCCACCAGTGATTCCTGGCGGGGGTTTAATCAGCCCCAGCATTTT
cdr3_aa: CATSDSWRGFNQPQHF

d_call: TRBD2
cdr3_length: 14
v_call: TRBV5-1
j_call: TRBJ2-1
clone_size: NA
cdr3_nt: TGCGCCAGCAGCTTGAGACTAGCTCGGGATGAGCAGTTCTTC
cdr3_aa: CASSLRLARDEQFF

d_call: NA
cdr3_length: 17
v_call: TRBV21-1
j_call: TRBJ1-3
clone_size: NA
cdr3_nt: TGTGCCAGTGGGGATATGGACACCAAAGGTGGGGGAAACACCATATATTTT
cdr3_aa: CASGDMDTKGGGNTIYF

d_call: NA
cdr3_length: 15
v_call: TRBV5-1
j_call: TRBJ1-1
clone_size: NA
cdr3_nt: TGCGCCAGCAGCTTGGCAGGAACATATGGCACTGAAGCTTTCTTT
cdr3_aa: CASSLAGTYGTEAFF

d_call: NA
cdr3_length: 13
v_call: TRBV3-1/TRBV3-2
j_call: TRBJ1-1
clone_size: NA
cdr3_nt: TGTGCCAGCAGCCGGACAGTAGTCGCTGAAGCTTTCTTT
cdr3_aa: CASSRTVVAEAFF

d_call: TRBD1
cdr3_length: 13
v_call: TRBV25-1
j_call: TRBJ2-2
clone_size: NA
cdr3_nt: TGTGCCAGCGTCGGGACAGGTCCCGGGGAGCTGTTTTTT
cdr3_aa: CASVGTGPGELFF

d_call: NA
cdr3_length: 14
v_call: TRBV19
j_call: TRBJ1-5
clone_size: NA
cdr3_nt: TGTGCCAGTAGTATCGTCGGGTTAAATCAGCCCCAGCATTTT
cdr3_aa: CASSIVGLNQPQHF

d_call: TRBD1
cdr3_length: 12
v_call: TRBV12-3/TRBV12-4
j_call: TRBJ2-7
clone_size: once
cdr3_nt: TGTGCCAGCAGTTTATTCGGGACAGCCCAGTACTTC
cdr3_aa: CASSLFGTAQYF

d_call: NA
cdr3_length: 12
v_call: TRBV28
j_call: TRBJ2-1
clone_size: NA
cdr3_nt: TGTGCCAGCAGGGGGCTCTACAATGAGCAGTTCTTC
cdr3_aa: CASRGLYNEQFF

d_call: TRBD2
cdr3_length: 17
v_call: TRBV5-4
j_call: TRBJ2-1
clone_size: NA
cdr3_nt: TGTGCCAGCAGCTTGGGGGCTAGCGGGGCCCCTAGGGATGAGCAGTTCTTC
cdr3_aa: CASSLGASGAPRDEQFF